This TCR beta chain was captured by sequencing in a study of shared clonotypes between healthy human individuals. At the level of the study: The study used three CD4 naive, three CD4 memory, two CD8 naive and one CD8 memory plate per donor. Whole-study results and caveats: Generation probabilities were higher for clonotypes shared across all four sorted-subset donors than for unshared ones. In the sorted subsets, rarefaction showed sequencing was incomplete despite large depth.

CDR1 is SGHDT and CDR2 is YYEEEE in the germline V gene. Trimming took off 1 base at V and 10 bases at J, with 20 bases between the two ends. The length of the CDR3 is 15 residues. To note about this clone: What it binds is not known.

Genomic DNA (from each subset) was split evenly across several immunoSEQ plates. The protocol was immunoSEQ multiplex PCR, while the TCRdb copy is restricted to in-frame clones and leaves out a portion. Here the sample spans around 560,000 clones, approximately 95% being singletons. Positive CCR7 selection of CD45RO-negative cells yielded the naive CD8 cells, and terminally differentiated effector memory CD45RA+ cells were excluded. The gene calls are TRBV5-6 and TRBJ1-1, with TRBD1 as a possible D gene (5 bases). The receptor was isolated from a young woman in good health. Sequenced material: naive CD8+ T cells sorted from blood. The CDR3 DNA sequence: TGTGCCAGCAGCTTGTATGACCAGGGTCCCGGAGGAGCTTTCTTT. Protein product: CASSLYDQGPGGAFF.